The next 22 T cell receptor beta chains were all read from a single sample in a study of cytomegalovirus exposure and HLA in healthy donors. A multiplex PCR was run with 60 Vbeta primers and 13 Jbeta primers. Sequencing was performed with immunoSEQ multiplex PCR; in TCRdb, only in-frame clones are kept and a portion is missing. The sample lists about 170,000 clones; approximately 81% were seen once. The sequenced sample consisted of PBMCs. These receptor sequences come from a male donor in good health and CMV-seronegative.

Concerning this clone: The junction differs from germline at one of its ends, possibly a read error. The CDR3 reads CASSLASGGGYEQYF. The DNA of the CDR3 is TGTGCTAGCAGCTTAGCATCGGGGGGGGGCTACGAGCAGTACTTC. The chain employs TRBV7-7 and TRBJ2-7, with 8 bases aligning to TRBD2. CDR1 is SSHAT and CDR2 is FNYEAQ in the germline V gene (reference sequence). The CDR3 consists of 15 residues.

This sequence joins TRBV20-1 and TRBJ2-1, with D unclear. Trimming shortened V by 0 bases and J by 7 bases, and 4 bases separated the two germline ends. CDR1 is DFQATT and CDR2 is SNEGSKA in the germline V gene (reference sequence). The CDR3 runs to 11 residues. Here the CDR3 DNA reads TGCAGTGCTAGAGAACTAAATGAGCAGTTCTTC. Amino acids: CSARELNEQFF.

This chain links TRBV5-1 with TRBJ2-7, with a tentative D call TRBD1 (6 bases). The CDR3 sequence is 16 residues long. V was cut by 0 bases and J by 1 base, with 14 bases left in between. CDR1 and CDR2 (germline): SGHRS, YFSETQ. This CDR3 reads CASSLEIVDRSYEQYF. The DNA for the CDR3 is TGCGCCAGCAGCTTGGAAATTGTGGACAGATCCTACGAGCAGTACTTC.

CDR3 sequence reads: CASSEDLGVLTDTQYF. The CDR3 DNA follows: TGTGCCAGCAGCGAAGATCTAGGAGTCCTCACAGATACGCAGTATTTT. The chain has TRBV9 and TRBJ2-3; D unclear. V lost 3 bases to trimming and J lost 2 bases, with 16 bases between them. CDR1 and CDR2 (germline): SGDLS, YYNGEE. The length of the CDR3 is 16 residues.

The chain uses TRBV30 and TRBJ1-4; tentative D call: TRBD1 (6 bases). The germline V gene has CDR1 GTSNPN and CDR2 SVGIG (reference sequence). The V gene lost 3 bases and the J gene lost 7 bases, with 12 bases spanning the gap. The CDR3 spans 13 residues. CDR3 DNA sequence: TGTGCCTGGAGACAGGGCCGCGGTGAAAAACTGTTTTTT. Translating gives CAWRQGRGEKLFF.

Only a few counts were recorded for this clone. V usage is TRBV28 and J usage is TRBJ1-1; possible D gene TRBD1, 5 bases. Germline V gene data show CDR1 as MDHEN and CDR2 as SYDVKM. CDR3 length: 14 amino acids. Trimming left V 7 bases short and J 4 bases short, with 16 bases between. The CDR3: CASIRQGRSTEAFF. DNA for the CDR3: TGTGCCAGCATTCGGCAGGGAAGGAGCACTGAAGCTTTCTTT. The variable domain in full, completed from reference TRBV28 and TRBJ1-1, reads DVKVTQSSRYLVKRTGEKVFLECVQDMDHENMFWYRQDPGLGLRLIYFSYDVKMKEKGDIPEGYSVSREKKERFSLILESASTNQTSMYLCASIRQGRSTEAFFGQGTRLTVV.

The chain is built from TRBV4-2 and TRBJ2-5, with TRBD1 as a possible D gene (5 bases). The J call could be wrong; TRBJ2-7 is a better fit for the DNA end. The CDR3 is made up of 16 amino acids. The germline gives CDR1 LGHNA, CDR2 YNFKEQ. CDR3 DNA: TGTGCCAGCAGCGAAGGGTACAGGCTGAGCTCCTACGAGCAGTACTTC. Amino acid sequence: CASSEGYRLSSYEQYF.

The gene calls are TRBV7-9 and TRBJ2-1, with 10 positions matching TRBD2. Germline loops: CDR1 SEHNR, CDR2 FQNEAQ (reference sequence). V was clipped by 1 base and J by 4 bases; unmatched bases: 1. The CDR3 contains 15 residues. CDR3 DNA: TGTGCCAGCAGCTTAGAACTAGCGGGATACAATGAGCAGTTCTTC. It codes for CASSLELAGYNEQFF.

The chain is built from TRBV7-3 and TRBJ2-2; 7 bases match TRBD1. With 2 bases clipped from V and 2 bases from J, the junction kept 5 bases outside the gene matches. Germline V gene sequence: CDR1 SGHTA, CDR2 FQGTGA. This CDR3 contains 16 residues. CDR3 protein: CASSLFGTVNTGELFF. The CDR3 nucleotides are TGTGCCAGCAGCTTATTTGGGACAGTTAACACCGGGGAGCTGTTTTTT.

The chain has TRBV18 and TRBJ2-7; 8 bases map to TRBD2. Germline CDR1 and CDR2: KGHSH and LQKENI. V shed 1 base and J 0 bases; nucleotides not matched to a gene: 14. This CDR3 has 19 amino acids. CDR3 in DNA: TGTGCCAGCTCACCACTGTCTAGCGGGCCACCTAGGAGCTCCTACGAGCAGTACTTC. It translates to CASSPLSSGPPRSSYEQYF. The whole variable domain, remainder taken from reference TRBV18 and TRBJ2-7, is NAGVMQNPRHLVRRRGQEARLRCSPMKGHSHVYWYRQLPEEGLKFMVYLQKENIIDESGMPKERFSAEFPKEGPSILRIQQVVRGDSAAYFCASSPLSSGPPRSSYEQYFGPGTRLTVT.

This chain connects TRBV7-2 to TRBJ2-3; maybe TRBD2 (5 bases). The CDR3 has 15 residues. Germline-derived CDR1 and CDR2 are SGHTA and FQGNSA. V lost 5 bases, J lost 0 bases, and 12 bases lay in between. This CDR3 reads CASSTTRTSTDTQYF. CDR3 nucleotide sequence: TGTGCCAGCAGCACCACCCGGACTAGCACAGATACGCAGTATTTT.

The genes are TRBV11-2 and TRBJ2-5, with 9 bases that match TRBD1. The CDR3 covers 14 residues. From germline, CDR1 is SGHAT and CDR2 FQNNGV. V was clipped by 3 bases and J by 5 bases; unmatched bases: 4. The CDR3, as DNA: TGTGCCAGCAGCTTGGGACAGGGAAGGGAGACCCAGTACTTC. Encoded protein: CASSLGQGRETQYF.

The CDR3 DNA reads as TGTGCCAGCAGTCTCAGAAGTTTATGGTCTGGGGCCAACGTCCTGACTTTC. It yields the protein CASSLRSLWSGANVLTF. The J gene is TRBJ2-6, the V gene TRBV28; D gene unclear. Germline values: CDR1 MDHEN, CDR2 SYDVKM. Trimming left V 5 bases short and J 1 base short, with 15 bases between. The CDR3 loop spans 17 amino acids.

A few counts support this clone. CDR3 sequence reads: CASSLAHIAGMGDTQYF. In nucleotides, the CDR3 is TGTGCCAGCAGCTTAGCGCACATAGCGGGAATGGGAGATACGCAGTATTTT. The chain joins TRBV7-9 to TRBJ2-3, with 8 bases that match TRBD2. V lost 0 bases and J lost 5; bases outside the gene matches: 10. Looked up from germline, CDR1 is SEHNR and CDR2 is FQNEAQ (reference sequence). The CDR3 spans 17 residues.

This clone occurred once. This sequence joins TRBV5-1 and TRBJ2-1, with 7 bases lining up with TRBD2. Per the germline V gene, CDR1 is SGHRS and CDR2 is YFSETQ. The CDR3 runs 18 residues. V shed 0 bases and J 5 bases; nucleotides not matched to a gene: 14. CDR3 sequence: CASSLGRALRELDNEQFF. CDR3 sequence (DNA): TGCGCCAGCAGCTTGGGAAGAGCTCTGCGGGAGCTGGACAATGAGCAGTTCTTC. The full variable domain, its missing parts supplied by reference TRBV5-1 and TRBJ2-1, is KAGVTQTPRYLIKTRGQQVTLSCSPISGHRSVSWYQQTPGQGLQFLFEYFSETQRNKGNFPGRFSGRQFSNSRSEMNVSTLELGDSALYLCASSLGRALRELDNEQFFGPGTRLTVL.

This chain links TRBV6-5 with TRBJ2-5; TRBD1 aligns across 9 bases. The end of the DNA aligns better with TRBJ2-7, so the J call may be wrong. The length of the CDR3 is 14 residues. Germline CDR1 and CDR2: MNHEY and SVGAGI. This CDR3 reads CASRKQGQGHEQYF. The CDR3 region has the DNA TGTGCCAGCAGGAAACAGGGACAGGGCCACGAGCAGTACTTC.

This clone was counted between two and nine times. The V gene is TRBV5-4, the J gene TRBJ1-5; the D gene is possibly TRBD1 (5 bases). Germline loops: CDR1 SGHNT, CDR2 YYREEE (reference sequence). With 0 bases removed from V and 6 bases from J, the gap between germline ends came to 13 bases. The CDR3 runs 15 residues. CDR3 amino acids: CASSLGPDSPQPQHF. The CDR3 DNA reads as TGTGCCAGCAGCTTGGGTCCTGACAGTCCTCAGCCCCAGCATTTT.

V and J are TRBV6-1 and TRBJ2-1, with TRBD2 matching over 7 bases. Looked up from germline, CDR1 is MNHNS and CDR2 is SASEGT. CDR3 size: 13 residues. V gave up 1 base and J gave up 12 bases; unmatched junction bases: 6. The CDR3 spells CASSEGGLVLQFF. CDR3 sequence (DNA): TGTGCCAGCAGTGAAGGCGGACTAGTCTTGCAGTTCTTC.

The CDR3 region is CSGQEGGYEQYF. The DNA of the CDR3 is TGCAGCGGACAGGAAGGTGGCTACGAGCAGTACTTC. The V and J genes are TRBV29-1 and TRBJ2-7, with D maybe TRBD1 (6 bases). The V end was cut by 7 bases, the J end by 3 bases, with 13 bases between. The CDR3 runs 12 residues. Germline CDR1 is SQVTM and CDR2 is ANQGSEA.

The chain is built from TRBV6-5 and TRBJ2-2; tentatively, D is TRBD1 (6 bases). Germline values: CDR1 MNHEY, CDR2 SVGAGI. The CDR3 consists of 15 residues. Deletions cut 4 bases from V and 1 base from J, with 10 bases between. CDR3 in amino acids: CASSSRDKNTGELFF. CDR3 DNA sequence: TGTGCCAGCAGTTCCCGGGACAAGAACACCGGGGAGCTGTTTTTT.

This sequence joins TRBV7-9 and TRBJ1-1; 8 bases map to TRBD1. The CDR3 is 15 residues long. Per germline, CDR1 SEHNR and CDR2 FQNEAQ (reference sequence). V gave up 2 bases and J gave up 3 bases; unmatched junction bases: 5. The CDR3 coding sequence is TGTGCCAGCAGCTTACTTCAGGGGGCCGACACTGAAGCTTTCTTT. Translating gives CASSLLQGADTEAFF.

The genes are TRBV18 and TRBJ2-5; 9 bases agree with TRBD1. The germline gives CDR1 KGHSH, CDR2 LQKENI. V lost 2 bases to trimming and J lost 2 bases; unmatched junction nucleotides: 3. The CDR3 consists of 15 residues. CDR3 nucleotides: TGTGCCAGCTCACCAACAGGGGGCGTACAAGAGACCCAGTACTTC. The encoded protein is CASSPTGGVQETQYF.